The T cell receptor (beta chain) described here comes from a study of cytotoxic CD8 clonotypes in ibrutinib-treated CLL. Findings and caveats of the study: Higher circulating CD8+ T-cell counts strongly accompanied higher baseline clonality, above age-matched healthy donors. Stable or contracted on treatment, public clonotypes were also uncommon.

This clone was seen a single time. Its specificity is not known. Clones were sequenced by immunoSEQ multiplex PCR, and TCRdb holds only the in-frame ones, with some missing. The sample yields nearly 25,000 clones, approximately 71% seen once. V dropped 7 bases and J dropped 9 bases, with 16 bases sitting between them. Germline V gives CDR1 SGHAT, CDR2 FQDESV (reference sequence). The CDR3 totals 13 residues. The specimen was PBMCs, collected after 12 months of ibrutinib treatment. V and J are TRBV11-1 and TRBJ2-1, with D perhaps matching TRBD2 (6 bases). This receptor was obtained from a human donor with chronic lymphocytic leukemia. The CDR3 region has the DNA TGTGCCAGCATCGGATTTTTGGGGGGTGAGCAGTTCTTC. This codes for CASIGFLGGEQFF.